One and the same sample provided the 24 T cell receptor beta chains below, sequenced in a study of blood T cells in healthy people across ages. Alongside a J-beta primer mix, a sample-barcoded 5' primer served in a second PCR lasting about 7 to 12 cycles. One entry per CDR3 protein results from TCRdb running MiXCR on the 5' RACE reads. Of over 500,000 distinct CDR3 sequences listed, about 25% are singletons. This sample was also put to use in a study of T cells of mothers and their children.

The specimen sequenced was blood. The receptors derive from a boy younger than 10 in good health.

The rearrangement links TRBV24-1 to TRBJ1-5; 9 positions match TRBD1. The CDR3 runs 19 residues. The V gene end was trimmed by 1 base and the J gene end by 0 bases; junction bases not matched to a gene: 9. CDR1 and CDR2 (germline): KGHDR, SFDVKD. The CDR3 spells CATSDFPLDRGNSNQPQHF. DNA for the CDR3: TGTGCCACCAGTGATTTTCCCTTGGACAGGGGAAATAGCAATCAGCCCCAGCATTTT.

Regarding this clonotype: A much larger clone sits a single nucleotide away, making a read error possible. The chain employs TRBV5-1 and TRBJ1-1; TRBD1 is a possible D gene (6 bases). This CDR3 contains 14 residues. Trimming cost V 2 bases and J 1 base, with 9 bases left between them. Germline CDR1 and CDR2: SGHRS and YFSETQ. The CDR3 loop reads CASSFGTPNTEAFF. The DNA for the CDR3 is TGCGCCAGCAGCTTCGGGACACCGAACACTGAAGCTTTCTTT.

This clonotype was detected only a few times. The chain couples TRBV6-1 to TRBJ1-1; D is unclear. The CDR3 spans 16 residues. Germline-derived CDR1 and CDR2 are MNHNS and SASEGT. Trimming left V 1 base short and J 0 bases short, with 12 bases between. The CDR3 sequence: CASSEGLHQVNTEAFF. The CDR3 coding sequence is TGTGCCAGCAGTGAAGGACTTCACCAAGTGAACACTGAAGCTTTCTTT.

This sequence joins TRBV24-1 and TRBJ2-1; D tentatively fits TRBD1 or TRBD2 (6 bases each). CDR3 length equals 15 residues. The V end lost 3 bases, the J end lost 4 bases, and 12 bases lay between the germline ends. Germline V gene lookup returns CDR1 KGHDR and CDR2 SFDVKD. CDR3 residues: CATSDTRGGYNEQFF. The CDR3 DNA is TGTGCCACCAGTGATACCAGAGGGGGGTACAATGAGCAGTTCTTC.

The V and J genes are TRBV5-6 and TRBJ2-3; 7 bases agree with TRBD2. The CDR3 is 15 residues long. Germline V gene data show CDR1 as SGHDT and CDR2 as YYEEEE. V lost 9 bases and J lost 0; bases outside the gene matches: 10. The CDR3 here is CATHSLAASTDTQYF. The CDR3 DNA reads TGTGCCACCCATTCTCTAGCGGCTAGCACAGATACGCAGTATTTT.

The chain is built from TRBV4-3 and TRBJ2-1; perhaps D is TRBD1 or TRBD2 (5 bases each). The CDR3 is made up of 16 amino acids. Trimming pared 0 bases from V and 5 bases from J, leaving 14 bases between. Germline CDR1 and CDR2: LGHNA and YSLEER. The CDR3 here is CASSQDPGTPNNEQFF. In DNA, the CDR3 is TGCGCCAGCAGCCAAGATCCCGGGACGCCTAACAATGAGCAGTTCTTC.

This chain joins TRBV5-1 and TRBJ2-2; 7 bases fit TRBD1. The germline V gene has CDR1 SGHRS and CDR2 YFSETQ. CDR3 size: 14 residues. V lost 5 bases, J lost 4 bases, and 5 bases stayed unmatched. The CDR3 region is CASSTGTVTGELFF. In nucleotides, the CDR3 is TGCGCCAGCAGTACCGGGACAGTCACCGGGGAGCTGTTTTTT.

The chain uses TRBV6-5 and TRBJ1-5, with D possibly matching TRBD1 (6 bases). Per germline, CDR1 MNHEY and CDR2 SVGAGI. V was clipped by 6 bases and J by 3 bases, with 9 bases between them. This CDR3 region has 13 residues. CDR3 nucleotide sequence: TGTGCCAGCAGAAGGGGGAACAATCAGCCCCAGCATTTT. Protein product: CASRRGNNQPQHF.

There are many counts of this clonotype. J is TRBJ2-7 and V is TRBV5-1; TRBD1 aligns across 9 bases. This CDR3 spans 14 amino acids. J lost 4 bases, V lost 4 bases, and 6 bases had no gene match. Germline assignment: CDR1 SGHRS and CDR2 YFSETQ. The CDR3 nucleotides are TGCGCCAGCAGCCCGGGACAGGGCGAATACGAGCAGTACTTC. Translation gives CASSPGQGEYEQYF.

The V and J genes are TRBV6-1 and TRBJ2-7; 11 bases are shared with TRBD1. The germline CDR1 and CDR2 sequences are MNHNS and SASEGT. The V gene end was trimmed by 5 bases and the J gene end by 5 bases; junction bases not matched to a gene: 5. The CDR3 loop spans 14 amino acids. In DNA, the CDR3 is TGTGCCAGCAGTTCCATGGGACAGGGGGACGAGCAGTACTTC. Translated: CASSSMGQGDEQYF.

The chain carries TRBV7-6 and TRBJ2-5, with TRBD2 matching over 8 bases. Matching the DNA end better, TRBJ2-1 makes the J call doubtful. Germline loops: CDR1 SGHVS, CDR2 FNYEAQ. CDR3 length: 15 amino acids. The chain's CDR3 is CASSLRAGEPNEQFF. Here the CDR3 DNA reads TGTGCCAGCAGCTTAAGAGCGGGAGAACCCAATGAGCAGTTCTTC.

The V gene is TRBV6-2 or TRBV6-3, the J gene TRBJ2-5, with 7 bases fitting TRBD1. The germline V gene has CDR1 MNHEY and CDR2 SVGEGT. The junction had 1 base not matched to a gene; V was cut back by 2 bases and J by 4 bases. CDR3 length: 13 amino acids. CDR3 region: CASSYRTGETQYF. Written as DNA, the CDR3 is TGTGCCAGCAGTTACAGGACAGGAGAGACCCAGTACTTC.

The CDR3 spells CASSALPGRDEQFF. CDR3 DNA: TGTGCCAGCAGCGCCCTCCCAGGGCGGGATGAGCAGTTCTTC. The rearrangement links TRBV12-3 or TRBV12-4 to TRBJ2-1; D may match TRBD1 or TRBD2 (5 bases each). This CDR3 comprises 14 residues. The ends were cut back, 6 bases at V and 8 bases at J, with 17 bases in the middle.

This clonotype was detected only a few times. The V gene is TRBV28, the J gene TRBJ2-2; D unclear. Looked up from germline, CDR1 is MDHEN and CDR2 is SYDVKM. CDR3 size: 15 residues. Trimming left V 4 bases short and J 6 bases short, with 15 bases between. CDR3 nucleotides: TGTGCCAGCAGTTCTCTAAGGACCCTCGCCGGGGAGCTGTTTTTT. Its translation: CASSSLRTLAGELFF.

The V and J genes are TRBV12-5 and TRBJ1-2; 8 nucleotides agree with TRBD1. CDR1 and CDR2 (germline): LGHNT, FRNRAP. The CDR3 runs to 14 residues. The J segment lost 4 bases and the V segment lost 1 base, leaving 2 bases of the junction unmatched. The CDR3: CASGLGQGPYGYTF. The CDR3 nucleotides read TGTGCTAGTGGTTTGGGACAGGGGCCCTATGGCTACACCTTC. The whole variable domain, remainder taken from reference TRBV12-5 and TRBJ1-2, is DARVTQTPRHKVTEMGQEVTMRCQPILGHNTVFWYRQTMMQGLELLAYFRNRAPLDDSGMPKDRFSAEMPDATLATLKIQPSEPRDSAVYFCASGLGQGPYGYTFGSGTRLTVV.

There are a few counts of this clonotype. The chain carries TRBV29-1 and TRBJ2-5, with D unclear. V was clipped by 6 bases and J by 5 bases, with 10 bases between them. The CDR3 consists of 11 residues. Germline values: CDR1 SQVTM, CDR2 ANQGSEA. Here the CDR3 reads CSVDTGETQYF. The CDR3 DNA sequence: TGCAGCGTCGACACCGGGGAGACCCAGTACTTC.

The rearrangement uses TRBV6-2 or TRBV6-3 and TRBJ2-1, with 12 bases that match TRBD1. J lost 9 bases, V lost 5 bases, and 8 bases had no gene match. CDR3 length: 15 amino acids. From germline, CDR1 is MNHEY and CDR2 SVGEGT. Written as DNA, the CDR3 is TGTGCCAGCAGTCTCGGGACAGGGGGCTTAGTTGAGCAGTTCTTC. It codes for CASSLGTGGLVEQFF.

The chain joins TRBV7-9 to TRBJ2-3; D might be TRBD2 (6 bases). Germline-derived CDR1 and CDR2 are SEHNR and FQNEAQ (reference sequence). Trimming took 1 base from V and 0 from J, leaving 11 bases between them. There are 16 residues in the CDR3. CDR3 bases: TGTGCCAGCAGCTTAGTCGGGACTTCAAGCACAGATACGCAGTATTTT. Protein sequence: CASSLVGTSSTDTQYF. Drawing the rest from reference TRBV7-9 and TRBJ2-3, the complete variable domain is DTGVSQNPRHKITKRGQNVTFRCDPISEHNRLYWYRQTLGQGPEFLTYFQNEAQLEKSRLLSDRFSAERPKGSFSTLEIQRTEQGDSAMYLCASSLVGTSSTDTQYFGPGTRLTVL.

The chain has TRBV9 and TRBJ2-2; D is perhaps TRBD1 or TRBD2 (6 bases each). Germline values: CDR1 SGDLS, CDR2 YYNGEE. Trimming stripped 7 bases from V and 1 base from J, with 17 bases between. CDR3 length: 16 residues. CDR3 coding DNA: TGTGCCAGCTGCACCCGCGGGGACAAGAACACCGGGGAGCTGTTTTTT. It encodes CASCTRGDKNTGELFF. Drawing the rest from reference TRBV9 and TRBJ2-2, the complete variable domain is DSGVTQTPKHLITATGQRVTLRCSPRSGDLSVYWYQQSLDQGLQFLIQYYNGEERAKGNILERFSAQQFPDLHSELNLSSLELGDSALYFCASCTRGDKNTGELFFGEGSRLTVL.

This clonotype is a singleton in its sample. The CDR3 DNA reads as TGTGCCAGCAGCGTAAGGTGGACGGAGGATGAAAAACTGTTTTTT. It encodes CASSVRWTEDEKLFF. This chain connects TRBV9 to TRBJ1-4; D unresolved. The CDR3 extends over 15 amino acids. The V end was cut by 1 base, the J end by 6 bases, with 13 bases between. Germline values: CDR1 SGDLS, CDR2 YYNGEE.

The gene calls are TRBV29-1 and TRBJ2-2, with 11 bases lining up with TRBD2. The CDR3 is 18 amino acids. Germline CDR1 SQVTM, CDR2 ANQGSEA. The ends lost 1 base at V and 1 base at J; junction bases unmatched: 8. In DNA, the CDR3 is TGCAGCGTTGAAGCTCCCCACGGGACTAGCGGGAACACCGGGGAGCTGTTTTTT. As protein: CSVEAPHGTSGNTGELFF.

There are a few counts of this clonotype. The chain combines TRBV30 with TRBJ2-2; a weak D match, TRBD1 (6 bases). The CDR3 sequence is 15 residues long. Trimming shortened V by 3 bases and J by 2 bases, and 13 bases separated the two germline ends. CDR1 and CDR2 (germline): GTSNPN, SVGIG (reference sequence). As DNA, the CDR3 is TGTGCCTGGAGCGAAAGGACAGCCAACACCGGGGAGCTGTTTTTT. It translates to CAWSERTANTGELFF.

This clonotype appeared a few times. The rearrangement uses TRBV27 and TRBJ2-5, with TRBD2 as a possible D gene (6 bases). The J call may be incorrect, as the DNA end agrees better with TRBJ2-7. The CDR3 runs to 13 residues. Germline V CDR1 and CDR2: MNHEY, SMNVEV (reference sequence). This CDR3 is CASSLRESYEQYF. The CDR3 bases are TGTGCCAGCAGTTTACGGGAGTCCTACGAGCAGTACTTC.

J is TRBJ2-7 and V is TRBV28; 7 bases are shared with TRBD2. The V gene end was trimmed by 5 bases and the J gene end by 1 base; junction bases not matched to a gene: 8. CDR1 and CDR2 from the germline V gene are MDHEN and SYDVKM. This CDR3 has 15 amino acids. Here the CDR3 DNA reads TGTGCCAGCAGTCCCGGCGGGGGTGTTTCCTACGAGCAGTACTTC. Encoded protein: CASSPGGGVSYEQYF. Looking up the rest from reference TRBV28 and TRBJ2-7 gives the full variable domain: DVKVTQSSRYLVKRTGEKVFLECVQDMDHENMFWYRQDPGLGLRLIYFSYDVKMKEKGDIPEGYSVSREKKERFSLILESASTNQTSMYLCASSPGGGVSYEQYFGPGTRLTVT.